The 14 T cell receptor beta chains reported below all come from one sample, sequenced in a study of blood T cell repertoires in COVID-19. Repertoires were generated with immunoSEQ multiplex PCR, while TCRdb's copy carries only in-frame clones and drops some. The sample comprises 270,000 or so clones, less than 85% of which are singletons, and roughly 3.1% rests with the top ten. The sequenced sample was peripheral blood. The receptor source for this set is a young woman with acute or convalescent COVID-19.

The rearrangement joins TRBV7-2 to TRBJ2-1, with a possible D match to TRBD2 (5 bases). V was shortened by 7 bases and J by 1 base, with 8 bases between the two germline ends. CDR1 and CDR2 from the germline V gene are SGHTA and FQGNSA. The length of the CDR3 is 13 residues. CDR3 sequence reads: CASKLGSYNEQFF. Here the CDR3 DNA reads TGTGCCAGCAAACTAGGTTCCTACAATGAGCAGTTCTTC.

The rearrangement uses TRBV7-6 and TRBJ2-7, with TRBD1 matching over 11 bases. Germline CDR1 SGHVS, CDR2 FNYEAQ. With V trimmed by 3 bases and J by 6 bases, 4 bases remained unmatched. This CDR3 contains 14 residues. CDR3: CASSLTGTGGEQYF. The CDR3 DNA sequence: TGTGCCAGCAGCTTGACCGGGACAGGGGGCGAGCAGTACTTC.

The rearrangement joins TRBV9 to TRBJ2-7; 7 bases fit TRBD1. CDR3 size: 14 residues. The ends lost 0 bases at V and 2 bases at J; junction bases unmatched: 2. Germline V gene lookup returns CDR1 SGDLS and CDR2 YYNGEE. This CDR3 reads CASSVGDSTYEQYF. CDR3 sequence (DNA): TGTGCCAGCAGCGTAGGGGACAGCACCTACGAGCAGTACTTC.

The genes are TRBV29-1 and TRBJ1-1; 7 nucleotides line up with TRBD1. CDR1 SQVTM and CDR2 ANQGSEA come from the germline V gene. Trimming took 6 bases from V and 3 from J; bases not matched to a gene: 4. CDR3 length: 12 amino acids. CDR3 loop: CSVDTGDTEAFF. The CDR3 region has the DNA TGCAGCGTAGACACAGGGGACACTGAAGCTTTCTTT.

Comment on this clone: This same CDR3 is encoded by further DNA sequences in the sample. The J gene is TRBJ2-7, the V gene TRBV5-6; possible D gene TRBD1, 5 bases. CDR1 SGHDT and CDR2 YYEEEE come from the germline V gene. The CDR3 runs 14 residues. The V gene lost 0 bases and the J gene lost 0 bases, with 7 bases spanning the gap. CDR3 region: CASSLVQGSYEQYF. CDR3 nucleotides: TGTGCCAGCAGCTTGGTCCAGGGCTCCTACGAGCAGTACTTC.

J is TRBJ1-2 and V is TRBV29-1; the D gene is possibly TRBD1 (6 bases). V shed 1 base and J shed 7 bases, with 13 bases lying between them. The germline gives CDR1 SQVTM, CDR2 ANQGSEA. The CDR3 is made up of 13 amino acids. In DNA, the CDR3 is TGCAGCGTTGAAGGTGGGGGCTATCGTGGCTACACCTTC. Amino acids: CSVEGGGYRGYTF.

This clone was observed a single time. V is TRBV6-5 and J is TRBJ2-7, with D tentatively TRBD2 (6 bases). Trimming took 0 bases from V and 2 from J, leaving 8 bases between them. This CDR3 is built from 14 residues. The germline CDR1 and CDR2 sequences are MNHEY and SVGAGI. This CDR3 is CASSYSERAYEQYF. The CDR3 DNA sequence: TGTGCCAGCAGTTACTCCGAGCGGGCCTACGAGCAGTACTTC.

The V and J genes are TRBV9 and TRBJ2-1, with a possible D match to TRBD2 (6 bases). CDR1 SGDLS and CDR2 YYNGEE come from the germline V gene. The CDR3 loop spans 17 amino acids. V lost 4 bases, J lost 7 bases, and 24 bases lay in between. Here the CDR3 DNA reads TGTGCCAGCAGCCCCCGGGTAGCGGAAGGTAATCGGAATGAGCAGTTCTTC. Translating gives CASSPRVAEGNRNEQFF.

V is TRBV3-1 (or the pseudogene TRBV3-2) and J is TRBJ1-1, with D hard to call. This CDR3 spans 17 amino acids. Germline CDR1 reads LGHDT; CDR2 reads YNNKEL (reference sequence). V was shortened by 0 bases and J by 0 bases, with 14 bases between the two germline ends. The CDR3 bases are TGTGCCAGCAGCCAAGATCTGAGGATGGAAATGAACACTGAAGCTTTCTTT. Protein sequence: CASSQDLRMEMNTEAFF.

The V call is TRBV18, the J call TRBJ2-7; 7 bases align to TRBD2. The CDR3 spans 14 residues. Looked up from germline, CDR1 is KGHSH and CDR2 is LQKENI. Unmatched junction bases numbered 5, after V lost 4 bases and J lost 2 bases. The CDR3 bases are TGTGCCAGCTCACTCGATCTAGCGGCCTACGAGCAGTACTTC. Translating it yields CASSLDLAAYEQYF.

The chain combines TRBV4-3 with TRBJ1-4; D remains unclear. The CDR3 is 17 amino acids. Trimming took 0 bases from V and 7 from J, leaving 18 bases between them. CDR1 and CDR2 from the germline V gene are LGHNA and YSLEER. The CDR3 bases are TGCGCCAGCAGCCAAGACCCCGGAACCCCGGCGGGTGAAAAACTGTTTTTT. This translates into CASSQDPGTPAGEKLFF.

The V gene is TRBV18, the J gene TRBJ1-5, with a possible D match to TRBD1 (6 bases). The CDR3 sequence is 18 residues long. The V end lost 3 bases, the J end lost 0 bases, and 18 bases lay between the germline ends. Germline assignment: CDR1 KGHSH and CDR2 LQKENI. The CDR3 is CASSPSRGLGYSNQPQHF. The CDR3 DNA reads TGTGCCAGCTCACCCTCCAGGGGATTGGGCTATAGCAATCAGCCCCAGCATTTT.

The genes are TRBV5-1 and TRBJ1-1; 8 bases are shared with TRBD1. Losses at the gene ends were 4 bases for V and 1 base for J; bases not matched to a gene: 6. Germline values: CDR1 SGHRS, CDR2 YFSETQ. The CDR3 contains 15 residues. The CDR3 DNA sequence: TGCGCCAGCAGCGTTGGGGACAGGTGGAACACTGAAGCTTTCTTT. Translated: CASSVGDRWNTEAFF.

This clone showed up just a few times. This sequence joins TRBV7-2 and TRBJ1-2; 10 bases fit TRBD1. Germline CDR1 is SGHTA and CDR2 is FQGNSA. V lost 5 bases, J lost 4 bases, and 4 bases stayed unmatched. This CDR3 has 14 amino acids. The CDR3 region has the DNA TGTGCCAGCAGCCGCGGACAGGGGGGCTATGGCTACACCTTC. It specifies CASSRGQGGYGYTF. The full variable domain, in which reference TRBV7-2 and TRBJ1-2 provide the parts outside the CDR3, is GAGVSQSPSNKVTEKGKDVELRCDPISGHTALYWYRQSLGQGLEFLIYFQGNSAPDKSGLPSDRFSAERTGGSVSTLTIQRTQQEDSAVYLCASSRGQGGYGYTFGSGTRLTVV.